The entry below gives a single TCR beta chain sequence along with its context. Its binding antigen is unknown. There are no base qualities to consult, and no much larger clone falls within one base. Systemically healthy Caucasian individuals from Russia, approximately 39 in total and aged 6 to 90 years, were included as donors. Each donor gave approximately 9.4 milliliters of peripheral blood, drawn into EDTA-treated Vacutainer tubes. PBMCs were isolated by Ficoll-Paque density-gradient centrifugation, with at least 6 million obtained per sample. Trizol reagent was used to extract total RNA from PBMCs, with at least 5 micrograms per sample. Naive CD45RAhigh/CD27high T cell percentages were measured by flow cytometry on a PBMC aliquot from every donor. The CDR3 sequence holds 14 residues, the cysteine and phenylalanine included. The retained sequence is limited to the CDR3, 42 bases, with the frame set at the first base. Trimming takes 2 bases from V and 3 bases from J, and the germline ends sit 8 bases apart. CDR1 KGHSH and CDR2 LQKENI are derived from the germline V gene.

The entry originates in a study of blood T cells in healthy people across ages (dated by TCRdb to the mid-2010s). General notes on the study: In model experiments, template switching captured about one uniquely barcoded TCR beta cDNA molecule for every two T cells. To track age-related changes in TCR beta repertoire diversity, the study relied on deep sequencing normalized with unique cDNA molecular identifiers. The donors were split into four age groups: young (average about 15 years), middle-aged (nearly 40), aged (more than 60) and long-lived (over 75). To avoid experimental bias, donors of different ages were distributed randomly across sequencing lanes. The study analyzed two additional independent replicas of 1 million unique cDNA reads from the same blood draw for two donors, one aged 18 to 29 and one aged 80 or older.

The library was prepared using 5' RACE. Sequencing relied on an Illumina HiSeq 2500. A second PCR of roughly 7 to 12 cycles was run with a J-beta primer mix and a sample-barcoded 5' primer. A template-switch 5' adaptor carrying 12 random nucleotides introduced a unique molecular identifier onto each TCR beta cDNA molecule. Each sample yielded at least 2.5 million CDR3-containing paired-end reads. All of the RNA was converted into first-strand cDNA using the Mint cDNA synthesis kit, with a TRBC-specific oligonucleotide serving as the primer. After uracil-DNA glycosylase treatment, a first 18-cycle PCR used universal primers M1SS and BC2_uni_R on all cDNA. On the study's bioinformatics: Normalization of each sample was performed by random selection of 1 million high-quality reads, each carrying a distinct molecular identifier. Instead of being binned into consensus sequences, reads with shared molecular identifiers were discarded. MiTCR, run with a Q25 quality threshold and the strictest error-elimination algorithm, handled CDR3 identification, clonotype clustering and error correction. A nonparametric unseen species model with Euler transformation was used to estimate a lower bound on total TCR beta diversity. TCRdb applied fastp at Q25 and MiXCR to the public reads, then kept only in-frame beta chains. Every distinct CDR3 protein forms one entry, paired with its most common genes and DNA. These V and J calls derive from TCRdb rather than the authors' analysis. In all, the sample holds about 1,800,000 distinct CDR3 sequences, and 28% of those were seen once. Jointly, the top ten make up 7.7% of the sample.

The investigation overall reported the following: Donor CMV infection status was unknown, potentially confounding age-related changes in expanded clonotypes. Compared with the aged group, the long-lived group had more naive CD4+ T cells, fewer expanded clones and increased TCR diversity, suggesting age selection. Since profiling was done on bulk unsorted PBMCs, naive and antigen-experienced compartments could not be conclusively compared. Observed TCR beta diversity per million T cells fell roughly linearly with age, and a significant reduction was already apparent by age roughly 40. Estimates of total diversity from one million sequenced T cells were regarded as lower bounds and underestimates. Observed TCR beta diversity correlated strongly with the percentage of naive T cells measured by flow cytometry.

The receptor was derived from a woman aged 30 to 39 in good health. The chain links TRBV18 with TRBJ1-5; the D gene lacks a confident call. What was sequenced was blood. The CDR3 protein sequence reads: CASSPSSANQPQHF. The nucleotide sequence reads as follows: TGTGCCAGCTCACCATCGTCAGCCAATCAGCCCCAGCATTTT. The variable domain in full, with residues beyond the CDR3 obtained from the reference TRBV18 and TRBJ1-5 genes, is NAGVMQNPRHLVRRRGQEARLRCSPMKGHSHVYWYRQLPEEGLKFMVYLQKENIIDESGMPKERFSAEFPKEGPSILRIQQVVRGDSAAYFCASSPSSANQPQHFGDGTRLSIL.